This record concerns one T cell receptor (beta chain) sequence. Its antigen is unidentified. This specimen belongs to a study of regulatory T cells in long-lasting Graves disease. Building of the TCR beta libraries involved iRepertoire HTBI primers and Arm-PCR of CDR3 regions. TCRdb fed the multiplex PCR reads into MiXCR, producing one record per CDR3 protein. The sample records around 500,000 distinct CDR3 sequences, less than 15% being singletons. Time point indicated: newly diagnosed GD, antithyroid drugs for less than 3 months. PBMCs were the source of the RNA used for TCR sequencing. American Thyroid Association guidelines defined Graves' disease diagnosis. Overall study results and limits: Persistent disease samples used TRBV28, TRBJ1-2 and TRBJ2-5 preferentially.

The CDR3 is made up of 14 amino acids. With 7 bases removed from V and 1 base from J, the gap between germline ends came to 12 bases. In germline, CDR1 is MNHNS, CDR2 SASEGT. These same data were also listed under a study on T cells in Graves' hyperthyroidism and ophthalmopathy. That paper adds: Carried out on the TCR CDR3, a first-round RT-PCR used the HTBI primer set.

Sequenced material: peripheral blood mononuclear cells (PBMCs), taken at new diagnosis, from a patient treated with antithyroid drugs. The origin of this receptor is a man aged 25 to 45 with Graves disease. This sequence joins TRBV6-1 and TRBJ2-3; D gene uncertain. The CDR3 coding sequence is TGTGCCAGCAAGGTGGAGTGGGGCACAGATACGCAGTATTTT. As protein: CASKVEWGTDTQYF.